The T cell receptor (beta chain) under discussion was sequenced for a study of cytomegalovirus exposure and HLA in healthy donors. Study-wide points: Whilst most TCR sequences proved rare, a subset of public TCRs occurred across many donors.

PCR involved 60 Vbeta and 13 Jbeta primers. TCRdb keeps only in-frame clones here, not all; method: immunoSEQ multiplex PCR. The sample consists of 90,000 to 150,000 clones, over 70% of them appearing once. Concerning this clone itself: Its antigen remains unknown.

Between the trimmed V and J ends, which lost 5 bases and 2 bases, there was a span of 19 bases. The CDR3 length is 17 residues. The germline gives CDR1 MNHEY, CDR2 SMNVEV (reference sequence). V and J are TRBV27 and TRBJ2-1; TRBD2 might be the D (6 bases). Sequenced material: PBMCs. The receptor was derived from a woman aged 40 to 49 in good health and CMV-seronegative. Written as DNA, the CDR3 is TGTGCCAGCAGTCCCTGGGGTCCTAGCGAGCCCTACAATGAGCAGTTCTTC. This gives the protein CASSPWGPSEPYNEQFF.